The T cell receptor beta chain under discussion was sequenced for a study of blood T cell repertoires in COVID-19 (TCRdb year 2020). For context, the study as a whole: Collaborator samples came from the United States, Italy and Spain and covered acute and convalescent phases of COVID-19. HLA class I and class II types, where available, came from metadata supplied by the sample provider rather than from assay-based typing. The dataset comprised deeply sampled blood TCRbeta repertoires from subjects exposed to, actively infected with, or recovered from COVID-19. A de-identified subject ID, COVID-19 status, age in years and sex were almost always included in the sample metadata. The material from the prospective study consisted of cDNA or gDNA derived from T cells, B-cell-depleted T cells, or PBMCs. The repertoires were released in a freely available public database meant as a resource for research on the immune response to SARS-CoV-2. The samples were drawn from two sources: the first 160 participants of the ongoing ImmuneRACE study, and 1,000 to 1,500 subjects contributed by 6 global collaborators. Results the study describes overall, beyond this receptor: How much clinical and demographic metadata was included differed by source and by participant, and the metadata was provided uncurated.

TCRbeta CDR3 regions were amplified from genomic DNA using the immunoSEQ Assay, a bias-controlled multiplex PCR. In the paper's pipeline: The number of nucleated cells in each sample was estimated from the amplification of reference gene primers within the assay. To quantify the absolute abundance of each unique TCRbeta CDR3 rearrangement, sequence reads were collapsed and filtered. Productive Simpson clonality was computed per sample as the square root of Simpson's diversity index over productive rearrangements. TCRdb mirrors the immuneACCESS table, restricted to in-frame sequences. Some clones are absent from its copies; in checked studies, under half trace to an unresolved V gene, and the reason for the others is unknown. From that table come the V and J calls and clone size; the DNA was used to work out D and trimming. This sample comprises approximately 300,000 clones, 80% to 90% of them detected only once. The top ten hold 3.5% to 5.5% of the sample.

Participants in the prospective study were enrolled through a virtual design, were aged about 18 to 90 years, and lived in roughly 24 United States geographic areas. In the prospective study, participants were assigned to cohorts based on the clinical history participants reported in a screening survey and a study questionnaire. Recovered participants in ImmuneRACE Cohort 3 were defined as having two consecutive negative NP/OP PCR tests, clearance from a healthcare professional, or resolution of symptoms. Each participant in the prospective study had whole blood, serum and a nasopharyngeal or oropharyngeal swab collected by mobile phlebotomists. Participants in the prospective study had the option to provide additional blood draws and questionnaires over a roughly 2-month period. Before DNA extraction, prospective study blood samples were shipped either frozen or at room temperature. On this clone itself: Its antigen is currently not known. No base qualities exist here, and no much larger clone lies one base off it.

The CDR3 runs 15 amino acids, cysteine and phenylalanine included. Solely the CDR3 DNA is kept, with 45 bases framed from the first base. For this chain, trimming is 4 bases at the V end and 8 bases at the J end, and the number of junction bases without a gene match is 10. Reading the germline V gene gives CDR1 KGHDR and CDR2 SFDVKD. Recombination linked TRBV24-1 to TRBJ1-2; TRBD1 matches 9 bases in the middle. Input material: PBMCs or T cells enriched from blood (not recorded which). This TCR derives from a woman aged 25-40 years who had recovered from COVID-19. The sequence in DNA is TGTGCCACCAGTGACCAGGGACAGGGAGAGGACGGCTACACCTTC. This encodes CATSDQGQGEDGYTF.